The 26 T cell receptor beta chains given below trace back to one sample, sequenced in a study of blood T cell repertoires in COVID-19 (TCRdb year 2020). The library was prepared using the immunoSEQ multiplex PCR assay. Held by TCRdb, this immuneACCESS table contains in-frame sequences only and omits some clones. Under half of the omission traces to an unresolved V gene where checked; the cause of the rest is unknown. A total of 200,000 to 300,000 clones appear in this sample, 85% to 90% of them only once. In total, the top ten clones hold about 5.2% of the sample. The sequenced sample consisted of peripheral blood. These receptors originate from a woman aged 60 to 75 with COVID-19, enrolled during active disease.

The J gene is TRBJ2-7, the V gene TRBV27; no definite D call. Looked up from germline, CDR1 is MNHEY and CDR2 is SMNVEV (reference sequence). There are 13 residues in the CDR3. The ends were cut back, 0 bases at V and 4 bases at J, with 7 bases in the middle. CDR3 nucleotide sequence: TGTGCCAGCAGTTTATCCTTCCGGTACGAGCAGTACTTC. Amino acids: CASSLSFRYEQYF.

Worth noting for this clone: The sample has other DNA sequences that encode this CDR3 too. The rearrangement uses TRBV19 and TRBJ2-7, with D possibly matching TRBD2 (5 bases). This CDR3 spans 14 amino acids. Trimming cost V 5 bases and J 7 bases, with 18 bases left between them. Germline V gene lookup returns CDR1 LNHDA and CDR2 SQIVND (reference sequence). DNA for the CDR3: TGTGCCAGTAGTCGAAGCGGAGCAAACTATGAGCAGTACTTC. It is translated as CASSRSGANYEQYF.

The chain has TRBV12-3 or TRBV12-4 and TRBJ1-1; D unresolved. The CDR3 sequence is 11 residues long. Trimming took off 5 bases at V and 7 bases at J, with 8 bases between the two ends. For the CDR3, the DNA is TGTGCCAGCAGTATACAGTTTGAAGCTTTCTTT. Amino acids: CASSIQFEAFF.

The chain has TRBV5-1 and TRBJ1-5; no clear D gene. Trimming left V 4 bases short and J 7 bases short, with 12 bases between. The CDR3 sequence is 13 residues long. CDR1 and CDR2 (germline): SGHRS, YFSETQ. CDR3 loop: CASSRRPEQPQHF. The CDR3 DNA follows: TGCGCCAGCAGCCGGAGACCGGAGCAGCCCCAGCATTTT.

The DNA for the CDR3 is TGTGCCAGCAGTACCACGGGACTTCCCGAGCAGTACTTC. This sequence encodes CASSTTGLPEQYF. The chain recombines TRBV28 with TRBJ2-7; possibly TRBD2 for D (6 bases). V shed 5 bases and J shed 6 bases, with 14 bases lying between them. This CDR3 is built from 13 residues. Germline V gene lookup returns CDR1 MDHEN and CDR2 SYDVKM.

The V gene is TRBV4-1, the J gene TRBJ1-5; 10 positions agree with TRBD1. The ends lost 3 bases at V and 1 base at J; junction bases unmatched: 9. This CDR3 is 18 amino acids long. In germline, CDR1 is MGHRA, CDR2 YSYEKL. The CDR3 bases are TGCGCCAGCAGCCAGGCAGACAGGGGGCGGGGGAGCAATCAGCCCCAGCATTTT. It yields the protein CASSQADRGRGSNQPQHF.

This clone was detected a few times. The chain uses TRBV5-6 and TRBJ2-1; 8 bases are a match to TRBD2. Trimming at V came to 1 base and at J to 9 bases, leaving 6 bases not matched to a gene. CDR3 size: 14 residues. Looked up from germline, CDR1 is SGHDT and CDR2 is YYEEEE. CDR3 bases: TGTGCCAGCAGCTTGCGGGAGGGATTGAGTGAGCAGTTCTTC. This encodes CASSLREGLSEQFF. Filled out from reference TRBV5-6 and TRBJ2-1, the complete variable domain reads DAGVTQSPTHLIKTRGQQVTLRCSPKSGHDTVSWYQQALGQGPQFIFQYYEEEERQRGNFPDRFSGHQFPNYSSELNVNALLLGDSALYLCASSLREGLSEQFFGPGTRLTVL.

CDR3 amino acids: CASSEAAGGLRSSYNEQFF. CDR3 in DNA: TGTGCCAGCAGTGAAGCAGCGGGAGGTTTAAGGAGCTCCTACAATGAGCAGTTCTTC. J is TRBJ2-1 and V is TRBV6-1; 9 positions agree with TRBD2. Germline CDR1 MNHNS, CDR2 SASEGT. The CDR3 runs to 19 residues. The V and J ends lost 0 bases and 0 bases, in that order; junction bases with no gene match: 9.

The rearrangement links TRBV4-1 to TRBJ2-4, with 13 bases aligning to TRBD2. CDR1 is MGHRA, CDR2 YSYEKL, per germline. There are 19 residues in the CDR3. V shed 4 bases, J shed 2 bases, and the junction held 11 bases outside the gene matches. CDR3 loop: CASSLGGLAGLGTKNIQYF. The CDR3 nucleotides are TGCGCCAGCAGCCTAGGGGGACTAGCGGGATTAGGAACCAAAAACATTCAGTACTTC.

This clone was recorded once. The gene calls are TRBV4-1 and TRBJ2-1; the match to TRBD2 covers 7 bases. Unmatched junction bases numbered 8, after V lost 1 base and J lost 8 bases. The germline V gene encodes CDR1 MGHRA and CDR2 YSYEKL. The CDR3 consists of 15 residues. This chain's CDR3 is CASSQGRGREDEQFF. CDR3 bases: TGCGCCAGCAGCCAAGGGAGAGGACGGGAGGATGAGCAGTTCTTC.

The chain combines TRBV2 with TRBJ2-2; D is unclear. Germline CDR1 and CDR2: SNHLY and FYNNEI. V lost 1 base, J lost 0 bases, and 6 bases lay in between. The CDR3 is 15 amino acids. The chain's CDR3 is CASSEDGPNTGELFF. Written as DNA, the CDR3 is TGTGCCAGCAGTGAAGACGGTCCGAACACCGGGGAGCTGTTTTTT.

The CDR3 protein is CATSDLAGEAFF. The CDR3 nucleotides are TGTGCCACCAGTGATTTGGCAGGTGAAGCTTTCTTT. The chain joins TRBV24-1 to TRBJ1-1; D unresolved. In germline, CDR1 is KGHDR, CDR2 SFDVKD. The CDR3 has 12 residues. V shed 0 bases and J shed 7 bases, with 5 bases lying between them.

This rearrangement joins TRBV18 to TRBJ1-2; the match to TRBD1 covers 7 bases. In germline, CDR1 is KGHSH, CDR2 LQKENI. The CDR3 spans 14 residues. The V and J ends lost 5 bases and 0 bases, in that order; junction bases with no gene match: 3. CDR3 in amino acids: CASSVGTANYGYTF. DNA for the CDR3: TGTGCCAGCTCAGTCGGGACAGCTAACTATGGCTACACCTTC.

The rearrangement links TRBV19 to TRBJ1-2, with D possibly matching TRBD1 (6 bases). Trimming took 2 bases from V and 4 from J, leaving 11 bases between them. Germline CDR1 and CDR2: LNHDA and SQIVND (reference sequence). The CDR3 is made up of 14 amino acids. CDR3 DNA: TGTGCCAGTAGTATATACATCAGGGGCTATGGCTACACCTTC. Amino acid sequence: CASSIYIRGYGYTF.

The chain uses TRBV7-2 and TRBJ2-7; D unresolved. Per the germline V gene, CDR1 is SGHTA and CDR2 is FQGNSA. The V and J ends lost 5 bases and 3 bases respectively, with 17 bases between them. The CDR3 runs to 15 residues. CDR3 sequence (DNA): TGTGCCAGCAGCCAAAATCCTGTGGCAGGCTACGAGCAGTACTTC. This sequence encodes CASSQNPVAGYEQYF.

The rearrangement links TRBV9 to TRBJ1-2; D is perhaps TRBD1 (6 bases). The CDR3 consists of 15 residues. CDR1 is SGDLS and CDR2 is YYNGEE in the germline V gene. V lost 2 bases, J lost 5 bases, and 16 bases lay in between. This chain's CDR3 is CASSVGARGMYGYTF. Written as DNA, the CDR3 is TGTGCCAGCAGCGTGGGGGCCCGGGGCATGTATGGCTACACCTTC.

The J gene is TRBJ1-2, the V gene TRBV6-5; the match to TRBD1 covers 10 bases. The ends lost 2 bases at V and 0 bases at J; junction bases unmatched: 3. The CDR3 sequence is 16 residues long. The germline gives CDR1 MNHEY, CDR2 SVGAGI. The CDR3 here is CASSYGTGVTNYGYTF. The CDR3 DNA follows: TGTGCCAGCAGTTACGGGACAGGGGTGACTAACTATGGCTACACCTTC.

CDR3 residues: CASSEITSGISYNEQFF. CDR3 in DNA: TGCGCCAGCAGTGAGATAACTAGCGGGATTTCCTACAATGAGCAGTTCTTC. The chain links TRBV10-2 to TRBJ2-1; 10 bases fit TRBD2. CDR1 is WSHSY and CDR2 is SAAADI in the germline V gene. J lost 1 base, V lost 2 bases, and 5 bases had no gene match. The CDR3 sequence is 17 residues long.

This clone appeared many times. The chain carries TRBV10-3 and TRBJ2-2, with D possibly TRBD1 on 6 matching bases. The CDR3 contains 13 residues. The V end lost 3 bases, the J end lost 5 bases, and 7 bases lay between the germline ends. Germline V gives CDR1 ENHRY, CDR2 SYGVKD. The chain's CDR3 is CAISDTGTGELFF. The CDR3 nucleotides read TGTGCCATCAGTGACACAGGGACCGGGGAGCTGTTTTTT.

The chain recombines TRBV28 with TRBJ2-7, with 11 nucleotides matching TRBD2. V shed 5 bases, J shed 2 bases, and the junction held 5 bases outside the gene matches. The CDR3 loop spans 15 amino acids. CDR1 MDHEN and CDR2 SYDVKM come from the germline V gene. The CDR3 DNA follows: TGTGCCAGCAGTCCGACTAGCGGGGTAACCTACGAGCAGTACTTC. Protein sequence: CASSPTSGVTYEQYF.

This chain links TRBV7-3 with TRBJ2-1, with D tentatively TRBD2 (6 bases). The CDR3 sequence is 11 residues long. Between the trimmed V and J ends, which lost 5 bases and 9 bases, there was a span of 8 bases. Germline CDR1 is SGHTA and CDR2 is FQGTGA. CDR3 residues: CASSPGSEQFF. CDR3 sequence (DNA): TGTGCCAGCAGCCCCGGGAGTGAGCAGTTCTTC.

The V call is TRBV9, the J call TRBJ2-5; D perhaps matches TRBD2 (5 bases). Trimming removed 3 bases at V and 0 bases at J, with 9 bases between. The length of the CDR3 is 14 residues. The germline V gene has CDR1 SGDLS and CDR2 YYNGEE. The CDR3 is CASSAGLHQETQYF. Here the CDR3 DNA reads TGTGCCAGCAGCGCCGGACTGCACCAAGAGACCCAGTACTTC.

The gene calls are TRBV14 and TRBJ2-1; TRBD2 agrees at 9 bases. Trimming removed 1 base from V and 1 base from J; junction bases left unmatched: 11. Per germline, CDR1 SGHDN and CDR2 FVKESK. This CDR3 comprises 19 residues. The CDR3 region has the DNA TGTGCCAGCAGCCAAGTAACCGGGAGCGGGAGGTTTTCCTACAATGAGCAGTTCTTC. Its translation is CASSQVTGSGRFSYNEQFF.

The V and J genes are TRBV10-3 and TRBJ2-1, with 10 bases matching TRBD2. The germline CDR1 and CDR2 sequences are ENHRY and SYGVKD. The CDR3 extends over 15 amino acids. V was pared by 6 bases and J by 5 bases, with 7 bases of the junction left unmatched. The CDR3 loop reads CAIRTPGLANNEQFF. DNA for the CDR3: TGTGCCATCAGGACACCGGGACTAGCGAACAATGAGCAGTTCTTC.

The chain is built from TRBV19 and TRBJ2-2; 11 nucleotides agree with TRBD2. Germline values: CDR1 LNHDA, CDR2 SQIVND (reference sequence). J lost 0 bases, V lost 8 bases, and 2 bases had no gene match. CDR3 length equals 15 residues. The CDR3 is CASGTSGANTGELFF. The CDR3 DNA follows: TGTGCCAGTGGGACTAGCGGCGCGAACACCGGGGAGCTGTTTTTT.

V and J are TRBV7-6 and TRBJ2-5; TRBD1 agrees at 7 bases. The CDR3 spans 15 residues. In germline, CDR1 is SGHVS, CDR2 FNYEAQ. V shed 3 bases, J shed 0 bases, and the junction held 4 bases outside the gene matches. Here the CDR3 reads CASSFTGTDQETQYF. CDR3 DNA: TGTGCCAGCAGCTTTACTGGGACAGACCAAGAGACCCAGTACTTC.